The rows below give T cell receptor beta chains drawn from one sample of a study of blood T cell repertoires in COVID-19. Profiling relied on immunoSEQ multiplex PCR, and the TCRdb table lists in-frame clones only, not all of them. The sample consists of a few hundred thousand clones, roughly 89% of them appearing once. Sequenced input: peripheral blood. The receptors derive from a woman aged 60 to 75 with COVID-19, enrolled during active disease. Each CDR3 is given with its conserved first and last residue. Fields, in order: V gene, D gene, J gene, CDR3 protein. D genes are given only for firm matches.

TRBV19	TRBD1	TRBJ1-1	CASRIPRQGVEGTEAFF
TRBV15	.	TRBJ2-3	CATSSVGGRGTDTQYF
TRBV6-6	.	TRBJ1-1	CASSFLGGEAFF
TRBV2	TRBD1	TRBJ1-6	CASSGVRGRDNSPLHF
TRBV18	.	TRBJ2-3	CASSPPGRTSTDTQYF
TRBV6-5	TRBD1	TRBJ2-7	CASSYDRGIYEQYF
TRBV24-1	.	TRBJ1-2	CATSVTGVYGYTF
TRBV19	.	TRBJ2-3	CASRKTGSTDTQYF
TRBV5-5	TRBD2	TRBJ2-3	CASSRGTSGGAPDTQYF
TRBV2	.	TRBJ1-1	CASRTTGAAFF
TRBV7-8	TRBD1	TRBJ2-7	CASSYRQGSRLAEQYF
TRBV19	.	TRBJ2-1	CASSSPGGAGPNEQFF
TRBV6-1	.	TRBJ2-1	CASSEAVTSSRNEQFF
TRBV12-5	.	TRBJ1-1	CASGPGTRDTEAFF
TRBV27	TRBD1	TRBJ2-5	CASSINPQGPQETQYF
TRBV10-2	.	TRBJ1-6	CASSETGLTYNSPLHF
TRBV7-3	.	TRBJ2-1	CASSPQGGGYNEQFF
TRBV5-4	TRBD1	TRBJ2-3	CASSSDRNTQYF
TRBV19	TRBD2	TRBJ2-3	CASRPPLYVAGTLGPDTQYF
TRBV6-5	.	TRBJ1-1	CASSYGGGRTEAFF
TRBV28	.	TRBJ1-3	CASSLPISGNTIYF
TRBV9	.	TRBJ1-5	CASTILGGFFHNQPQHF
TRBV3-1/TRBV3-2	.	TRBJ2-2	CASSRHVGPGAFANTGELFF
TRBV5-6	TRBD2	TRBJ2-5	CASSFWGTTETQYF
TRBV19	.	TRBJ2-3	CASSRTEQGKGTQYF
TRBV7-3	.	TRBJ1-5	CASSLGPNQPQHF
TRBV7-6	.	TRBJ2-3	CASSLSGPSAGTQYF
TRBV5-5	.	TRBJ2-1	CASRSRDTLFNEQFF
TRBV24-1	TRBD2	TRBJ2-1	CATSGLAGHNEQFF
TRBV5-4	.	TRBJ2-2	CASSSADRRNTGELFF
TRBV18	.	TRBJ2-1	CASSPPYTGQDHEQFF
TRBV18	TRBD2	TRBJ2-3	CASSPPGLAGPTDTQYF
TRBV2	.	TRBJ2-4	CASIAGLAKNIQYF
TRBV6-6	TRBD2	TRBJ2-7	CASSRLSGGASYEQYF
TRBV12-3/TRBV12-4	TRBD1	TRBJ1-5	CASRVGQYQPQHF
TRBV3-1/TRBV3-2	.	TRBJ2-5	CASTRGSRETQYF
TRBV11-2	TRBD1	TRBJ2-7	CASSPGTGGSYEQYF
TRBV4-1	TRBD1	TRBJ2-1	CASSPVGQGTYNEQFF
TRBV2	.	TRBJ1-5	CASSKDIYSNQPQHF
TRBV27	.	TRBJ1-2	CASSRDGHSNYGYTF
TRBV5-4	TRBD1	TRBJ1-6	CASSSKGQGNSPLHF
TRBV4-1	TRBD1	TRBJ1-2	CASSPSGTGALLGYTF
TRBV9	.	TRBJ1-3	CASSDLSSGNTIYF
TRBV7-3	.	TRBJ2-6	CASSLTKNRAGANVLTF
TRBV30	TRBD1	TRBJ2-5	CAWSEGQGKGETQYF
TRBV28	.	TRBJ1-2	CASSPPSHRVGGYTF
TRBV30	.	TRBJ1-1	CAWSGITEAFF
TRBV21-1	.	TRBJ2-7	CASTNPRQGSHEQYF
TRBV6-6	.	TRBJ1-5	CASSSSRDQPQHF
TRBV10-3	TRBD1	TRBJ1-2	CAISETGDGYTF
TRBV18	.	TRBJ2-7	CASSPLEGYEQYF
TRBV4-2	.	TRBJ1-4	CASSQDPPGSLREKLFF
TRBV6-5	.	TRBJ1-1	CASSYEGALGTEAFF
TRBV9	TRBD1	TRBJ1-2	CASSVVDRAAYGYTF
TRBV12-3/TRBV12-4	TRBD1	TRBJ1-1	CASSQTGPTEAFF
TRBV3-1/TRBV3-2	.	TRBJ1-6	CASSHSDSPLHF
TRBV27	TRBD1	TRBJ1-1	CASSHYGQGAESTEAFF